Below are 29 T cell receptor beta chains sequenced from a single sample in a study of patients and donors after allogeneic stem cell transplantation. In TCRdb, the RT-PCR reads were re-called with MiXCR into one record per CDR3 protein. The sample records 390,000 or so distinct CDR3 sequences, around 15% being singletons. Specimen: blood, either unsorted or a sorted T cell fraction (not recorded which). These receptor sequences come from a human donor who was either an allogeneic HSCT recipient or a stem cell or donor lymphocyte infusion donor (not recorded which). It is not recorded whose cells these are; they may come from a transplant donor.

The chain links TRBV6-1 to TRBJ1-1; D not resolved. The CDR3 extends over 15 amino acids. Germline V gene sequence: CDR1 MNHNS, CDR2 SASEGT. The ends were cut back, 3 bases at V and 1 base at J, with 12 bases in the middle. The CDR3 region has the DNA TGTGCCAGCAGTGAGGTTGGCACTCCGAACACTGAAGCTTTCTTT. This sequence encodes CASSEVGTPNTEAFF.

The chain recombines TRBV15 with TRBJ1-3, with D hard to call. Germline V gene lookup returns CDR1 LNHNV and CDR2 YYDKDF (reference sequence). The CDR3 runs to 16 residues. The V end was cut by 0 bases, the J end by 0 bases, with 9 bases between. CDR3 DNA sequence: TGTGCCACCAGCAGAGATCGACATCGCTCTGGAAACACCATATATTTT. Its translation is CATSRDRHRSGNTIYF.

This chain connects TRBV18 to TRBJ1-1, with no clear D. CDR3 length: 14 amino acids. From germline, CDR1 is KGHSH and CDR2 LQKENI. Trimming took off 3 bases at V and 4 bases at J, with 12 bases between the two ends. The CDR3 nucleotides read TGTGCCAGCTCACCGTTATCTCGGGGCACTGAAGCTTTCTTT. It translates to CASSPLSRGTEAFF. Full variable domain (remainder filled in from reference TRBV18 and TRBJ1-1): NAGVMQNPRHLVRRRGQEARLRCSPMKGHSHVYWYRQLPEEGLKFMVYLQKENIIDESGMPKERFSAEFPKEGPSILRIQQVVRGDSAAYFCASSPLSRGTEAFFGQGTRLTVV.

The J gene is TRBJ2-1, the V gene TRBV6-1, with D possibly matching TRBD2 (6 bases). The CDR3 has 13 amino acids. Trimming took 6 bases from V and 6 from J, leaving 12 bases between them. Germline CDR1 MNHNS, CDR2 SASEGT. In DNA, the CDR3 is TGTGCCAGCAGGATTGGGGGGTTCAATGAGCAGTTCTTC. Its protein product is CASRIGGFNEQFF.

In this sample, this clonotype turned up many times. This chain uses TRBV12-3 or TRBV12-4 with TRBJ1-6, with a tentative D call TRBD1 (5 bases). V was trimmed by 2 bases and J by 7 bases, leaving 12 bases between them. The CDR3 loop spans 15 amino acids. The CDR3 DNA follows: TGTGCCAGCAGTTTACTTGAGGGGTCAAATTCACCCCTCCACTTT. Its translation: CASSLLEGSNSPLHF.

Many counts were recorded for this clonotype. V is TRBV10-3 and J is TRBJ2-3; no reliable D call. Germline V gene sequence: CDR1 ENHRY, CDR2 SYGVKD. CDR3 size: 14 residues. V was pared by 2 bases and J by 3 bases, with 9 bases between. This CDR3 is CAISENQETDTQYF. The CDR3, as DNA: TGTGCCATCAGTGAGAACCAGGAAACAGATACGCAGTATTTT.

This clonotype was seen a handful of times. The chain has TRBV2 and TRBJ2-3; TRBD1 matches 7 bases. V lost 5 bases, J lost 0 bases, and 5 bases stayed unmatched. Germline CDR1 is SNHLY and CDR2 is FYNNEI. The CDR3 loop spans 15 amino acids. In DNA, the CDR3 is TGTGCCAGCAGTTTCCCGGGACAGAGCACAGATACGCAGTATTTT. Translated, it gives CASSFPGQSTDTQYF.

The chain couples TRBV2 to TRBJ2-2, with D unresolved. The germline V and J ends were trimmed by 6 bases and 0 bases, with 5 bases remaining between them. Germline CDR1 and CDR2: SNHLY and FYNNEI. The length of the CDR3 is 13 residues. The chain's CDR3 is CASRVANTGELFF. CDR3 bases: TGTGCCAGCAGGGTGGCGAACACCGGGGAGCTGTTTTTT.

V usage is TRBV7-3 and J usage is TRBJ1-2, with D maybe TRBD1 (5 bases). Per germline, CDR1 SGHTA and CDR2 FQGTGA. V shed 1 base and J shed 8 bases, with 11 bases lying between them. This CDR3 contains 13 residues. Here the CDR3 reads CASSLMGGSGYTF. CDR3 bases: TGTGCCAGCAGCTTAATGGGGGGAAGCGGCTACACCTTC.

The J gene is TRBJ2-2, the V gene TRBV11-2, with D unclear. The CDR3 consists of 13 residues. Germline-derived CDR1 and CDR2 are SGHAT and FQNNGV. The germline V and J ends were trimmed by 1 base and 8 bases, with 8 bases remaining between them. CDR3 region: CASSLVGVGELFF. The CDR3 bases are TGTGCCAGCAGCTTAGTGGGTGTAGGGGAGCTGTTTTTT. The full variable domain, rest sourced from reference TRBV11-2 and TRBJ2-2, is EAGVAQSPRYKIIEKRQSVAFWCNPISGHATLYWYQQILGQGPKLLIQFQNNGVVDDSQLPKDRFSAERLKGVDSTLKIQPAKLEDSAVYLCASSLVGVGELFFGEGSRLTVL.

This clonotype showed up just a few times. The gene calls are TRBV6-1 and TRBJ2-3; possibly TRBD1 for D (6 bases). The CDR3 is 15 amino acids. V was shortened by 4 bases and J by 0 bases, with 11 bases between the two germline ends. Germline V lookup: CDR1 MNHNS, CDR2 SASEGT. CDR3 in amino acids: CASSAPRGSTDTQYF. The CDR3 bases are TGTGCCAGCAGTGCCCCTAGGGGGAGCACAGATACGCAGTATTTT.

This clonotype was seen ten or more times. J is TRBJ2-5 and V is TRBV7-2, with D unclear. The V gene lost 6 bases and the J gene lost 4 bases, with 9 bases spanning the gap. In germline, CDR1 is SGHTA, CDR2 FQGNSA. The CDR3 length is 12 residues. CDR3 amino acids: CASSLGRETQYF. CDR3 coding DNA: TGTGCCAGCAGTCTGGGCAGAGAGACCCAGTACTTC.

This clonotype was seen more than once but under ten times. This chain links TRBV4-2 with TRBJ2-1, with TRBD2 matching over 8 bases. The CDR3 length is 16 residues. V dropped 8 bases and J dropped 8; count of bases not matched to a gene: 17. Per germline, CDR1 LGHNA and CDR2 YNFKEQ. The DNA for the CDR3 is TGTGCCAGCCTAGAATCGGCGGGGGGACCGTCTCATGAGCAGTTCTTC. Translation gives CASLESAGGPSHEQFF.

This clonotype occurred many times. One junction end disagrees with the germline gene, perhaps due to a read error. The chain recombines TRBV4-1 with TRBJ2-5, with D maybe TRBD2 (7 bases). Germline CDR1 and CDR2: MGHRA and YSYEKL. CDR3 length equals 15 residues. The CDR3 DNA follows: TGCGCCAGCAGTCAAGCTGGCAGGGGAGGGGAGACCCAGTACTTC. Its protein product is CASSQAGRGGETQYF.

The chain carries TRBV20-1 and TRBJ2-1; 10 nucleotides align to TRBD2. Per the germline V gene, CDR1 is DFQATT and CDR2 is SNEGSKA (reference sequence). The CDR3 runs to 15 residues. Trimming cost V 6 bases and J 0 bases; bases outside gene matches: 5. Written as DNA, the CDR3 is TGCAGTGCCCTTAGCGGGAGGAACTCCTACAATGAGCAGTTCTTC. This codes for CSALSGRNSYNEQFF.

The chain joins TRBV12-3 or TRBV12-4 to TRBJ2-7, with D unclear. The CDR3 consists of 13 residues. Trimming left V 5 bases short and J 3 bases short, with 11 bases between. The CDR3, as DNA: TGTGCCAGCAGTCCGCCCGAGGTCTACGAGCAGTACTTC. Amino acid sequence: CASSPPEVYEQYF.

This clonotype came up many times. The V and J genes are TRBV27 and TRBJ1-1; a possible D gene is TRBD1 (6 bases). Germline loops: CDR1 MNHEY, CDR2 SMNVEV (reference sequence). V gave up 7 bases and J gave up 0 bases, with 12 bases separating them. The CDR3 has 14 residues. The CDR3 spells CASIPGHLNTEAFF. The CDR3 coding sequence is TGTGCCAGCATACCGGGACATTTGAACACTGAAGCTTTCTTT.

This clonotype was detected only a few times. The chain links TRBV7-6 to TRBJ2-1, with D perhaps matching TRBD1 (6 bases). Trimming took 7 bases from V and 3 from J, leaving 16 bases between them. Germline values: CDR1 SGHVS, CDR2 FNYEAQ. CDR3 length equals 15 residues. The CDR3 nucleotides read TGTGCCAGCACCCAAACAGGGATAGGCTACAATGAGCAGTTCTTC. This gives the protein CASTQTGIGYNEQFF.

For this clonotype: A much larger clone is a single base away; this may be a read error. The rearrangement links TRBV5-1 to TRBJ2-5; D gene ambiguous. The ends were cut back, 1 base at V and 5 bases at J, with 9 bases in the middle. Germline V gene sequence: CDR1 SGHRS, CDR2 YFSETQ. The CDR3 totals 13 residues. CDR3 amino acids: CASSLLGWETQYF. The CDR3 coding sequence is TGCGCCAGCAGCTTGTTAGGGTGGGAGACCCAGTACTTC.

This clonotype was picked up a small number of times. The chain is built from TRBV24-1 and TRBJ1-5; D is ambiguous. With 4 bases removed from V and 0 bases from J, the gap between germline ends came to 15 bases. Germline values: CDR1 KGHDR, CDR2 SFDVKD. The CDR3 consists of 17 residues. DNA of the CDR3: TGTGCCACCAGTGAAAGAGACGAATACCATAGCAATCAGCCCCAGCATTTT. Protein: CATSERDEYHSNQPQHF.

There are many counts of this clonotype. The J gene is TRBJ2-1, the V gene TRBV20-1; 12 bases map to TRBD2. Germline loops: CDR1 DFQATT, CDR2 SNEGSKA (reference sequence). The trim removed 1 base at V and 1 base at J, leaving 11 bases unmatched. This CDR3 has 19 amino acids. The CDR3 region is CSARGLAGVSQRSYNEQFF. DNA of the CDR3: TGCAGTGCTAGAGGACTAGCGGGAGTGTCACAAAGGTCCTACAATGAGCAGTTCTTC.

There are a few counts of this clonotype. The chain links TRBV20-1 to TRBJ1-2, with D possibly matching TRBD1 (5 bases). This CDR3 contains 16 residues. Trimming took off 1 base at V and 4 bases at J, with 19 bases between the two ends. CDR1 DFQATT and CDR2 SNEGSKA come from the germline V gene (reference sequence). The CDR3 reads CSARGERGVLPYGYTF. In nucleotides, the CDR3 is TGCAGTGCTAGAGGGGAGCGGGGCGTCCTCCCCTATGGCTACACCTTC.

This clonotype was observed a few times. V usage is TRBV12-3 or TRBV12-4 and J usage is TRBJ1-3; D possibly corresponds to TRBD1 (5 bases). V lost 6 bases and J 0 bases, leaving 12 bases between the germline ends. The CDR3 covers 15 residues. The CDR3 nucleotides read TGTGCCAGCAGGCAGGGTTTAAGCTCTGGAAACACCATATATTTT. Its protein product is CASRQGLSSGNTIYF.

The chain uses TRBV6-1 and TRBJ1-1; D unresolved. V was shortened by 8 bases and J by 7 bases, with 8 bases between the two germline ends. The CDR3 extends over 10 amino acids. Germline V gene data show CDR1 as MNHNS and CDR2 as SASEGT. DNA of the CDR3: TGTGCCAGCGAAGATTATGAAGCTTTCTTT. This translates into CASEDYEAFF.

The chain links TRBV6-5 to TRBJ1-2; 11 bases map to TRBD1. Germline V gene data show CDR1 as MNHEY and CDR2 as SVGAGI. The trim removed 3 bases at V and 4 bases at J, leaving 7 bases unmatched. The CDR3 is 16 amino acids. The CDR3 loop is CASSYRTGGGGYGYTF. The CDR3 DNA sequence: TGTGCCAGCAGTTATAGGACAGGGGGCGGTGGCTATGGCTACACCTTC.

Comment on this clonotype: This may come from a read error, since a much larger clone is one base off. This sequence joins TRBV12-3 or TRBV12-4 and TRBJ2-2; D remains ambiguous. V lost 3 bases and J 6 bases, leaving 5 bases between the germline ends. This CDR3 has 12 amino acids. CDR3 sequence reads: CASSFSAGELFF. The CDR3 DNA is TGTGCCAGCAGTTTCTCGGCCGGGGAGCTGTTTTTT.

This chain joins TRBV7-9 and TRBJ1-2; possible D gene TRBD1, 5 bases. The CDR3 has 14 residues. Germline loops: CDR1 SEHNR, CDR2 FQNEAQ (reference sequence). V was shortened by 5 bases and J by 8 bases, with 18 bases between the two germline ends. CDR3 sequence: CASSPLTRAGGYTF. CDR3 bases: TGTGCCAGCAGCCCATTGACTCGGGCAGGGGGCTACACCTTC.

This clonotype occurred a few times. This chain links TRBV2 with TRBJ1-6; 9 positions agree with TRBD1. The CDR3 is 14 amino acids. The trim removed 4 bases at V and 7 bases at J, leaving 2 bases unmatched. Germline CDR1 reads SNHLY; CDR2 reads FYNNEI. The CDR3 sequence: CASSGGQGNSPLHF. Written as DNA, the CDR3 is TGTGCCAGCAGTGGGGGACAGGGCAATTCACCCCTCCACTTT.

This chain links TRBV5-1 with TRBJ2-2; D assignment may be TRBD1 or TRBD2 (5 bases each). Trimming removed 4 bases from V and 1 base from J, with 11 bases in between. CDR1 and CDR2 (germline): SGHRS, YFSETQ. There are 15 residues in the CDR3. DNA of the CDR3: TGCGCCAGCAGCGGTCCGGGACGGAACACCGGGGAGCTGTTTTTT. It yields the protein CASSGPGRNTGELFF.